Below, 14 T cell receptor beta chains from the same sample are listed, as sequenced in a study of radiotherapy plus CTLA-4 blockade in lung cancer. Measured with immunoSEQ multiplex PCR; TCRdb has only the in-frame clones, and not every one. The sample yields roughly 120,000 clones, roughly 80% seen once. Sequencing was performed on peripheral blood, taken from a patient treated with radiotherapy plus ipilimumab. These receptors originate from a human donor with non-small cell lung cancer who had a partial response to radiotherapy plus ipilimumab.

This chain links TRBV6-1 with TRBJ2-7, with 8 bases that match TRBD1. The length of the CDR3 is 14 residues. CDR1 and CDR2 from the germline V gene are MNHNS and SASEGT. The V segment lost 1 base and the J segment 3 bases; nucleotides outside the gene matches: 2. CDR3 DNA: TGTGCCAGCAGTGAAGGGGACAGGCACTACGAGCAGTACTTC. Amino acids: CASSEGDRHYEQYF.

V gene TRBV4-3 combines with J gene TRBJ1-3; D is ambiguous. The CDR3 runs to 17 residues. CDR1 is LGHNA, CDR2 YSLEER, per germline. V was cut by 1 base and J by 1 base, with 14 bases left in between. This CDR3 reads CASSQVGGLGSGNTIYF. The CDR3 region has the DNA TGCGCCAGCAGCCAAGTAGGAGGGCTTGGTTCTGGAAACACCATATATTTT.

The V and J genes are TRBV4-1 and TRBJ1-5; the D is unclear. Trimming took off 3 bases at V and 5 bases at J, with 14 bases between the two ends. Germline V lookup: CDR1 MGHRA, CDR2 YSYEKL. This CDR3 comprises 15 residues. The CDR3 DNA reads as TGCGCCAGCAGCCAGGTATCGACAAGAGATCAGCCCCAGCATTTT. It codes for CASSQVSTRDQPQHF.

This rearrangement joins TRBV28 to TRBJ1-3, with a possible D match to TRBD1 (5 bases). Trimming removed 10 bases from V and 1 base from J, with 11 bases in between. The CDR3 runs 13 residues. The germline V gene has CDR1 MDHEN and CDR2 SYDVKM. Here the CDR3 DNA reads TGTGCCACCCGTCAGGGATCTGGAAACACCATATATTTT. Translated, it gives CATRQGSGNTIYF.

V is TRBV28 and J is TRBJ1-5; perhaps TRBD1 as D (5 bases). The germline gives CDR1 MDHEN, CDR2 SYDVKM. Trimming left V 6 bases short and J 7 bases short, with 19 bases between. The CDR3 length is 15 residues. The CDR3 nucleotides read TGTGCCAGCAGCAGACCAAGCAGGGTCGGACAGCCCCAGCATTTT. Its translation is CASSRPSRVGQPQHF.

The V and J genes are TRBV2 and TRBJ1-5; the D gene is possibly TRBD1 (5 bases). The germline CDR1 and CDR2 sequences are SNHLY and FYNNEI. This CDR3 is 15 amino acids long. Trimming stripped 0 bases from V and 4 bases from J, with 10 bases between. This chain's CDR3 is CASSEALQGNQPQHF. DNA of the CDR3: TGTGCCAGCAGTGAAGCGCTTCAGGGAAATCAGCCCCAGCATTTT.

The CDR3 coding sequence is TGTGCCGTCAGGGGTGATTATAGCAATCAGCCCCAGCATTTT. Amino acids: CAVRGDYSNQPQHF. This chain links TRBV7-9 with TRBJ1-5, with a possible D match to TRBD1 (6 bases). The CDR3 is made up of 14 amino acids. Trimming removed 11 bases at V and 0 bases at J, with 14 bases between. Per germline, CDR1 SEHNR and CDR2 FQNEAQ (reference sequence).

Only a few counts were recorded for this clone. The chain is built from TRBV18 and TRBJ2-7; weak D call: TRBD1 (5 bases). The CDR3 contains 16 residues. Trimming took off 4 bases at V and 1 base at J, with 17 bases between the two ends. Germline lookup yields CDR1 KGHSH and CDR2 LQKENI. CDR3 residues: CASSLDRTISSYEQYF. In DNA, the CDR3 is TGTGCCAGCTCACTAGACCGGACAATCAGTTCCTACGAGCAGTACTTC.

In nucleotides, the CDR3 is TGTGCCAGCAGCTTAGAGGGACTAGCGTCCAATGAGCAGTTCTTC. Protein sequence: CASSLEGLASNEQFF. This chain uses TRBV11-3 with TRBJ2-1; TRBD2 aligns across 10 bases. Germline-derived CDR1 and CDR2 are SGHNT and YENEEA. The CDR3 totals 15 residues. With V trimmed by 0 bases and J by 6 bases, 2 bases remained unmatched.

In its sample, this clone was seen a few times. The genes are TRBV20-1 and TRBJ1-4; D gene unclear. The length of the CDR3 is 11 residues. Germline values: CDR1 DFQATT, CDR2 SNEGSKA (reference sequence). Trimming left V 3 bases short and J 11 bases short, with 10 bases between. CDR3: CSARWGGKLFF. The CDR3 DNA follows: TGCAGTGCTAGGTGGGGAGGCAAACTGTTTTTT.

The J gene is TRBJ2-7, the V gene TRBV6-6, with no clear D. The germline gives CDR1 MNHNY, CDR2 SVGAGI (reference sequence). The CDR3 has 14 residues. The ends were cut back, 2 bases at V and 7 bases at J, with 15 bases in the middle. CDR3 loop: CASSYGRGVREQYF. The CDR3 DNA follows: TGTGCCAGCAGTTACGGTAGAGGTGTGCGGGAGCAGTACTTC.

The chain is built from TRBV5-1 and TRBJ2-1; possible D gene TRBD1, 6 bases. Germline CDR1 is SGHRS and CDR2 is YFSETQ. Trimming removed 4 bases at V and 4 bases at J, with 12 bases between. The CDR3 is 14 residues long. The CDR3 nucleotides are TGCGCCAGCAGCCCGGGACAAACTTACAATGAGCAGTTCTTC. Protein product: CASSPGQTYNEQFF.

V gene TRBV2 combines with J gene TRBJ2-3; maybe TRBD2 (6 bases). The CDR3 is 13 amino acids. Trimming shortened V by 6 bases and J by 6 bases, and 13 bases separated the two germline ends. Germline lookup yields CDR1 SNHLY and CDR2 FYNNEI. CDR3 region: CASRARSGDTQYF. CDR3 nucleotides: TGTGCCAGCAGAGCTAGGAGCGGGGATACGCAGTATTTT.

The J gene is TRBJ2-1, the V gene TRBV13, with 8 bases matching TRBD1. From germline, CDR1 is PRHDT and CDR2 FYEKMQ (reference sequence). The length of the CDR3 is 16 residues. Trimming removed 5 bases from V and 5 bases from J; junction bases left unmatched: 11. The CDR3 bases are TGTGCCAGCAGCCCCAGAGGACAGGGTCTGAACAATGAGCAGTTCTTC. Amino acid sequence: CASSPRGQGLNNEQFF.